This T cell receptor (beta chain) was identified in a study of T cells in Graves' hyperthyroidism and ophthalmopathy. RNA transcripts served as the template for amplifying TCR beta CDR3 regions. Carried out on the TCR CDR3, a first-round RT-PCR used the HTBI primer set. TCRdb itself ran the multiplex PCR reads through MiXCR, one entry per CDR3 protein. The sample records hundreds of thousands of distinct CDR3 sequences, 13% to 15% being singletons. V lost 5 bases, J lost 8 bases, and 15 bases lay in between. The CDR3 has 13 amino acids. Germline CDR1 is SGHDN and CDR2 is FVKESK. The TCR was taken from a woman between 18 and 29 years old with Graves' hyperthyroidism. V gene TRBV14 combines with J gene TRBJ2-5; D might be TRBD2 (6 bases). Sequenced input: blood. CDR3 DNA: TGTGCCAGCAGCTGGGACTTGCGAGGAACCCAGTACTTC. Translating gives CASSWDLRGTQYF.